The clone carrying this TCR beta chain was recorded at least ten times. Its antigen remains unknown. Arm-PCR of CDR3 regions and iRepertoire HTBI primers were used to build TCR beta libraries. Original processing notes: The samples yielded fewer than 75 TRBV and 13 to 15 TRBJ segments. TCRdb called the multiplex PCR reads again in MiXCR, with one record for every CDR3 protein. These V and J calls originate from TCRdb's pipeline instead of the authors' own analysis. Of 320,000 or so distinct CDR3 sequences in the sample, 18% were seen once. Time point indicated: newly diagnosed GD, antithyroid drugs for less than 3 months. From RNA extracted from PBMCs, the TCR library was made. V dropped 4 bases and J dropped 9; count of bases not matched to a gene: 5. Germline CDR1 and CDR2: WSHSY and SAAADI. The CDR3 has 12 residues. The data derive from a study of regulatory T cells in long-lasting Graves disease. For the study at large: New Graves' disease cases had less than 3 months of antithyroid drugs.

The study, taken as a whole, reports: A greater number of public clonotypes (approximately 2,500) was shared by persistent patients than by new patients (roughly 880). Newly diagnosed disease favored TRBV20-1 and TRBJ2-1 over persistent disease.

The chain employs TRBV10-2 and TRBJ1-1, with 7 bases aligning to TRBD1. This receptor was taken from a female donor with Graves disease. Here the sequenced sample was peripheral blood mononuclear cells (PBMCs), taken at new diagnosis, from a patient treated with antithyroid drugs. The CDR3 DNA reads TGCGCCAGCAGTGTTGGGGACAGCCAAGCTTTCTTT. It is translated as CASSVGDSQAFF.